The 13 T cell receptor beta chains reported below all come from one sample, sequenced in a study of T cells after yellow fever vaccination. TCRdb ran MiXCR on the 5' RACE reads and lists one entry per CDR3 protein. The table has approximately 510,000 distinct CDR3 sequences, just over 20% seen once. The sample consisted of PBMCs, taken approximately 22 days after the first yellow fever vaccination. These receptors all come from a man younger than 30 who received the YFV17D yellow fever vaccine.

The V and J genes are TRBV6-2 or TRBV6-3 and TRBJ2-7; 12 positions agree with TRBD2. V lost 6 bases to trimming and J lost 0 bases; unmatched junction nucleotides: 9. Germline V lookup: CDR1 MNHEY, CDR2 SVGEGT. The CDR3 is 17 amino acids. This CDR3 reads CASSLQLAGGSSYEQYV. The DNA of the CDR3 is TGTGCCAGCAGCCTTCAACTAGCGGGGGGAAGCTCCTACGAGCAGTACGTC.

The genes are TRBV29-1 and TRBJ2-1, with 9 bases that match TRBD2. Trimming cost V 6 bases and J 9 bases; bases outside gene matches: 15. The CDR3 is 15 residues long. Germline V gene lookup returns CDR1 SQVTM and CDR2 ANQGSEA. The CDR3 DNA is TGCAGCGTCGATCCCCTTGCGGGGGGGCTCGGTGAGCAGTTCTTC. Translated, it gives CSVDPLAGGLGEQFF.

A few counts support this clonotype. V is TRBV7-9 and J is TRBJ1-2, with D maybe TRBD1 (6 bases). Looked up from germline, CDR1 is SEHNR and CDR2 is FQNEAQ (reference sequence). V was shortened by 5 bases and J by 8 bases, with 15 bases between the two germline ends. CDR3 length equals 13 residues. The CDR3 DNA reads TGTGCCAGCAGCCCACGCACAGGGAAAGGCTACACCTTC. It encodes CASSPRTGKGYTF. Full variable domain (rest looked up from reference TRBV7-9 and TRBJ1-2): DTGVSQNPRHKITKRGQNVTFRCDPISEHNRLYWYRQTLGQGPEFLTYFQNEAQLEKSRLLSDRFSAERPKGSFSTLEIQRTEQGDSAMYLCASSPRTGKGYTFGSGTRLTVV.

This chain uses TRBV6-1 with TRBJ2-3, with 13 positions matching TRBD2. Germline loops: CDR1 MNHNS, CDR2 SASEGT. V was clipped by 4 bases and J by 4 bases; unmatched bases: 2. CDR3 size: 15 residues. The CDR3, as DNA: TGTGCCAGCAGTGGACTAGCGGGGGGTTCAGATACGCAGTATTTT. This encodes CASSGLAGGSDTQYF.

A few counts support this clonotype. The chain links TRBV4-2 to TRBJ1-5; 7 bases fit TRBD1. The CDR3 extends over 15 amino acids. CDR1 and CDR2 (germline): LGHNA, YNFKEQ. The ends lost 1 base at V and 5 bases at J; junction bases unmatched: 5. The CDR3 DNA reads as TGTGCCAGCAGCCAAGGCGTAACAGGGGATCAGCCCCAGCATTTT. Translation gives CASSQGVTGDQPQHF.

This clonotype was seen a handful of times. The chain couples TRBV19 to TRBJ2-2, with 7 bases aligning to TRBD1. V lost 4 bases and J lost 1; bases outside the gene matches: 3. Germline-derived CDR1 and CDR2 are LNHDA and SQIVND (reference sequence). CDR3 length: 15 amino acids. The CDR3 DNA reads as TGTGCCAGTAGTACGACAGGGAGGAACACCGGGGAGCTGTTTTTT. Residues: CASSTTGRNTGELFF. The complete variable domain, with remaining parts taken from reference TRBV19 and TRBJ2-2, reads DGGITQSPKYLFRKEGQNVTLSCEQNLNHDAMYWYRQDPGQGLRLIYYSQIVNDFQKGDIAEGYSVSREKKESFPLTVTSAQKNPTAFYLCASSTTGRNTGELFFGEGSRLTVL.

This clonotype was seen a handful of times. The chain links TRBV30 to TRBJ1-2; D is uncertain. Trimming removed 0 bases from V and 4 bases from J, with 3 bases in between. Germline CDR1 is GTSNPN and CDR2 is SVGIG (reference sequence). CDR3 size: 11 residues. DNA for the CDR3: TGTGCCTGGAGTGTTCCCTATGGCTACACCTTC. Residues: CAWSVPYGYTF. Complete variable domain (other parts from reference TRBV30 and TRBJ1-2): SQTIHQWPATLVQPVGSPLSLECTVEGTSNPNLYWYRQAAGRGLQLLFYSVGIGQISSEVPQNLSASRPQDRQFILSSKKLLLSDSGFYLCAWSVPYGYTFGSGTRLTVV.

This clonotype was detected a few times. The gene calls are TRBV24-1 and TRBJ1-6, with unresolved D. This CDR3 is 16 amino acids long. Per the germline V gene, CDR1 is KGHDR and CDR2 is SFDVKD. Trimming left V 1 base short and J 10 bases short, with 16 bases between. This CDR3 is CATSDFRTRVRSPLHF. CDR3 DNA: TGTGCCACCAGTGATTTCCGCACTCGGGTTCGGTCACCCCTCCACTTT.

CDR3 coding DNA: TGTGCCAGCAGCCCCGGGATTGAGGACATTCAGTACTTC. This gives the protein CASSPGIEDIQYF. The chain recombines TRBV3-1 with TRBJ2-4; TRBD2 is a possible D gene (5 bases). In germline, CDR1 is LGHDT, CDR2 YNNKEL (reference sequence). Trimming took 4 bases from V and 8 from J, leaving 12 bases between them. This CDR3 region has 13 residues.

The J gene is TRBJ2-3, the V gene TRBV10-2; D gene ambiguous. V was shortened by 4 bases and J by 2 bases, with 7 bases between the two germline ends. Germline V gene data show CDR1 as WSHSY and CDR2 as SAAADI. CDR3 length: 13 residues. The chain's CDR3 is CASSGQATDTQYF. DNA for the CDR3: TGCGCCAGCAGTGGGCAGGCCACAGATACGCAGTATTTT.

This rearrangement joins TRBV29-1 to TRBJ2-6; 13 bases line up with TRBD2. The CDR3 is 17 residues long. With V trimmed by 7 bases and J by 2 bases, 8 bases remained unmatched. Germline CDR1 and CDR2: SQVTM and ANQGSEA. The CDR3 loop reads CSAVLAGGQAGANVLTF. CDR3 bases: TGCAGCGCCGTACTAGCGGGGGGGCAAGCTGGGGCCAACGTCCTGACTTTC.

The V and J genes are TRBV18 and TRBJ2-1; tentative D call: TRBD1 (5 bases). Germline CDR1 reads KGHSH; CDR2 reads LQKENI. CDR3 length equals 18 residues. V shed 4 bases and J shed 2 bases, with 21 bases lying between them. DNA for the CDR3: TGTGCCAGCTCACAGGGTCCAGGGTCCCCTGTTGCCTACAATGAGCAGTTCTTC. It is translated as CASSQGPGSPVAYNEQFF.

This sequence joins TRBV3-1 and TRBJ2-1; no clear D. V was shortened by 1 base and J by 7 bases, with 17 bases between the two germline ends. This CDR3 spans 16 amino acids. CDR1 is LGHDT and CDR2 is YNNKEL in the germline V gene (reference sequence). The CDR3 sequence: CASSQGFGAATNEQFF. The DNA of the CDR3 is TGTGCCAGCAGCCAAGGATTCGGAGCAGCCACAAATGAGCAGTTCTTC.